The 28 T cell receptor beta chains in this list originate from one sample, sequenced in a study of read filtering for tumor transcriptome and immune sequencing. The library was built from roughly 400 ng RNA with molecular barcoded adaptors for alpha/delta and beta/gamma chains. TCRdb reanalysed the reads using MiXCR and keeps one entry per CDR3 protein. The sample lists about 58,000 distinct CDR3 sequences, roughly an eighth seen once, with under 20% in the top ten. Sequenced material: a population of CD138-negative cells sorted from bone marrow. These receptors all come from a donor at least 40 years old with multiple myeloma.

This clonotype was found many times. The chain combines TRBV5-1 with TRBJ2-7; the D gene is possibly TRBD1 (5 bases). Trimming cost V 1 base and J 5 bases, with 16 bases left between them. This CDR3 contains 15 residues. The V gene's germline CDR1 is SGHRS and CDR2 YFSETQ. The CDR3 DNA is TGCGCCAGCAGCTTGCAGCCTATAGGGGTCGACGAGCAGTACTTC. Translating gives CASSLQPIGVDEQYF.

Many counts were recorded for this clonotype. The rearrangement links TRBV7-9 to TRBJ1-1; no definite D call. Deletions cut 1 base from V and 1 base from J, with 7 bases between. The CDR3 consists of 14 residues. The germline gives CDR1 SEHNR, CDR2 FQNEAQ (reference sequence). As DNA, the CDR3 is TGTGCCAGCAGCTTAGTCCGAGGGAACACTGAAGCTTTCTTT. Residues: CASSLVRGNTEAFF.

Comments on this clonotype: Just one base apart from a much larger clone, this may be a read error. The V and J genes are TRBV29-1 and TRBJ2-5; 7 positions match TRBD1. The CDR3 runs 10 residues. Germline CDR1 reads SQVTM; CDR2 reads ANQGSEA. In DNA, the CDR3 is TGCAGCCTCGGGACAGATACCCGGTACTTC. As protein: CSLGTDTRYF.

For this clonotype: This may stem from a read error, because a much larger clone lies one nucleotide away. DNA for the CDR3: TGTGCCAGCAGCTTAGGGAGGAGACGGCACACTGAAGCTTTCTTT. This sequence encodes CASSLGRRRHTEAFF. The chain carries TRBV7-6 and TRBJ1-1, with unresolved D. The V gene lost 1 base and the J gene lost 3 bases, with 12 bases spanning the gap. The CDR3 covers 15 residues. The germline V gene has CDR1 SGHVS and CDR2 FNYEAQ.

This clonotype was recorded a few times. The V gene is TRBV5-2, the J gene TRBJ2-5; the table names TRBD2, a call not compared with the DNA. TRBV5-2 is labeled a pseudogene. The CDR3 is 15 amino acids. The CDR3 loop reads CASVSLVGGRETQYF. CDR3 DNA sequence: TGTGCCAGCGTATCCTTGGTGGGAGGGAGAGAGACCCAGTACTTC.

The table lists this clonotype with many counts. This chain uses TRBV6-1 with TRBJ2-5; D remains unclear. The germline CDR1 and CDR2 sequences are MNHNS and SASEGT. V lost 2 bases to trimming and J lost 2 bases, with 12 bases between them. There are 15 residues in the CDR3. The CDR3 loop reads CASSEIGVGQETQYF. The CDR3 nucleotides read TGTGCCAGCAGTGAAATCGGTGTAGGGCAAGAGACCCAGTACTTC.

Ten or more counts support this clonotype. The chain links TRBV24-1 to TRBJ2-2; TRBD1 aligns across 8 bases. With 3 bases clipped from V and 4 bases from J, the junction kept 6 bases outside the gene matches. The CDR3 is made up of 16 amino acids. Per germline, CDR1 KGHDR and CDR2 SFDVKD. CDR3 in DNA: TGTGCCACCAGTGATCCCATGGACAGGGCCACCGGGGAGCTGTTTTTT. Encoded protein: CATSDPMDRATGELFF.

This clonotype has ten or more counts. The V gene is TRBV10-1, the J gene TRBJ2-7; no reliable D call. V lost 1 base and J lost 6, with 10 bases in between. CDR1 and CDR2 (germline): WNHNN, SYGVQD (reference sequence). The CDR3 contains 13 residues. CDR3 sequence: CASSEFSSLEQYF. The CDR3 DNA reads as TGCGCCAGCAGTGAGTTTTCATCCCTCGAGCAGTACTTC.

This clonotype showed up many times. The chain links TRBV20-1 to TRBJ1-5; possible D gene TRBD1, 5 bases. The CDR3 is made up of 14 amino acids. With 4 bases removed from V and 5 bases from J, the gap between germline ends came to 15 bases. Germline-derived CDR1 and CDR2 are DFQATT and SNEGSKA (reference sequence). The CDR3 DNA reads as TGCAGTGCTAAGTGGGGCGGATTATATCAGCCCCAGCATTTT. It encodes CSAKWGGLYQPQHF.

This clonotype was seen at least ten times. The chain is built from TRBV30 and TRBJ2-2; no firm D call. The CDR3 runs to 12 residues. V was cut by 4 bases and J by 3 bases, with 6 bases left in between. The V gene's germline CDR1 is GTSNPN and CDR2 SVGIG (reference sequence). The CDR3 DNA is TGTGCCTGGACCTCCGACACCGGGGAGCTGTTTTTT. It yields the protein CAWTSDTGELFF.

This clonotype showed up many times. This chain connects TRBV6-1 to TRBJ2-2; perhaps TRBD1 as D (6 bases). Between the trimmed V and J ends, which lost 2 bases and 5 bases, there was a span of 12 bases. The CDR3 extends over 15 amino acids. CDR1 and CDR2 (germline): MNHNS, SASEGT. The CDR3 DNA is TGTGCCAGCAGTGAACTTTTGAGGGGGACCGGGGAGCTGTTTTTT. Translating it yields CASSELLRGTGELFF.

Note on this clonotype: Being one base from a much bigger clone, this may be a read error. The chain carries TRBV9 and TRBJ2-1; D may correspond to TRBD1 or TRBD2 (5 bases each). In germline, CDR1 is SGDLS, CDR2 YYNGEE. The length of the CDR3 is 13 residues. This CDR3 reads CASEAGGNNGQFF. The CDR3 coding sequence is TGTGCCAGCGAGGCTGGGGGAAACAATGGGCAGTTCTTC.

With respect to this clonotype: A read error may produce the germline difference seen at one junction end. The chain couples TRBV20-1 to TRBJ2-7; TRBD1 matches 10 bases. This CDR3 spans 13 amino acids. Germline-derived CDR1 and CDR2 are DFQATT and SNEGSKA (reference sequence). The CDR3 here is CSASGQGDDERYF. The CDR3 nucleotides read TGCAGTGCCAGCGGACAGGGGGATGACGAGCGGTACTTC.

This clonotype was detected many times. The chain employs TRBV10-3 and TRBJ1-4, with D tentatively TRBD1 (6 bases). CDR3 length: 14 amino acids. Germline CDR1 reads ENHRY; CDR2 reads SYGVKD. Trimming shortened V by 7 bases and J by 3 bases, and 12 bases separated the two germline ends. The CDR3 region has the DNA TGTGCCATCAACCCGACAGGCCCTAATGAAAAACTGTTTTTT. Amino acid sequence: CAINPTGPNEKLFF.

The sample holds many counts of this clonotype. The chain combines TRBV9 with TRBJ2-1; TRBD2 aligns across 14 bases. V was clipped by 4 bases and J by 9 bases; unmatched bases: 6. Germline V lookup: CDR1 SGDLS, CDR2 YYNGEE. This CDR3 has 15 residues. CDR3 coding DNA: TGTGCCAGCAGCTCCGGGACTAGCGGGGGTCTTGAGCAGTTCTTC. It encodes CASSSGTSGGLEQFF.

This clonotype has a count of ten or more. This chain uses TRBV3-1 with TRBJ1-2, with D hard to call. With 0 bases removed from V and 8 bases from J, the gap between germline ends came to 16 bases. The CDR3 has 15 amino acids. The germline V gene has CDR1 LGHDT and CDR2 YNNKEL (reference sequence). The CDR3 coding sequence is TGTGCCAGCAGCCAAGATGACGCCCCTCTGCGGGGCTACACCTTC. Its protein product is CASSQDDAPLRGYTF.

This clonotype occurred many times. This sequence joins TRBV7-2 and TRBJ2-5; D remains unclear. The CDR3 extends over 13 amino acids. The V end was cut by 5 bases, the J end by 5 bases, with 12 bases between. Germline-derived CDR1 and CDR2 are SGHTA and FQGNSA. The CDR3 spells CASSPRPKETQYF. CDR3 coding DNA: TGTGCCAGCAGCCCCCGGCCGAAGGAGACCCAGTACTTC.

This sequence joins TRBV24-1 and TRBJ2-5; 11 positions match TRBD2. This CDR3 spans 18 amino acids. Trimming cost V 2 bases and J 1 base; bases outside gene matches: 8. From germline, CDR1 is KGHDR and CDR2 SFDVKD. In nucleotides, the CDR3 is TGTGCCACCAGTGATTCGACCCGACTAGCGGGGTTCCAAGAGACCCAGTACTTC. It yields the protein CATSDSTRLAGFQETQYF.

There are many counts of this clonotype. The chain joins TRBV4-2 to TRBJ2-2; D uncertain. The CDR3 extends over 14 amino acids. Trimming left V 1 base short and J 2 bases short, with 5 bases between. The germline V gene has CDR1 LGHNA and CDR2 YNFKEQ. The CDR3 sequence is CASSQAINTGELFF. The CDR3 region has the DNA TGTGCCAGCAGCCAAGCCATTAACACCGGGGAGCTGTTTTTT.

As for this clonotype: A junction boundary mismatches the germline segment, possibly from a read error. The chain employs TRBV15 and TRBJ1-5, with 8 bases identical to TRBD1. CDR1 and CDR2 (germline): LNHNV, YYDKDF (reference sequence). CDR3 length: 18 residues. CDR3 sequence: CVTSRDLGTGPSNQPQHF. In DNA form, the CDR3 reads TGTGTCACCAGCAGAGACCTTGGGACAGGTCCTAGCAATCAGCCCCAGCATTTT.

This clonotype has a count of ten or more. The chain links TRBV7-9 to TRBJ1-1; D is perhaps TRBD1 (6 bases). CDR1 is SEHNR, CDR2 FQNEAQ, per germline (reference sequence). The CDR3 length is 15 residues. The V gene lost 5 bases and the J gene lost 3 bases, with 16 bases spanning the gap. The CDR3 sequence is CASSPGAGWYTEAFF. The CDR3 DNA follows: TGTGCCAGCAGCCCAGGGGCAGGGTGGTACACTGAAGCTTTCTTT. Full variable domain (outside the CDR3, taken from reference TRBV7-9 and TRBJ1-1): DTGVSQNPRHKITKRGQNVTFRCDPISEHNRLYWYRQTLGQGPEFLTYFQNEAQLEKSRLLSDRFSAERPKGSFSTLEIQRTEQGDSAMYLCASSPGAGWYTEAFFGQGTRLTVV.

A remark on this clonotype: Since a much larger clone is just one base distant, this may be a read error. The chain links TRBV11-2 to TRBJ2-1; 11 bases line up with TRBD2. The V gene's germline CDR1 is SGHAT and CDR2 FQNNGV. The CDR3 covers 15 residues. This chain's CDR3 is CASSSTSGVYNGQFF. CDR3 bases: TGTGCCAGCAGCTCGACTAGCGGGGTGTACAATGGGCAGTTCTTC.

This clonotype was detected many times. The J gene is TRBJ2-3, the V gene TRBV2; 9 nucleotides agree with TRBD1. CDR3 size: 15 residues. The germline gives CDR1 SNHLY, CDR2 FYNNEI. Trimming removed 6 bases from V and 2 bases from J; junction bases left unmatched: 6. In nucleotides, the CDR3 is TGTGCCAGCAGCGAAACAGGGGGCTCCACAGATACGCAGTATTTT. The encoded protein is CASSETGGSTDTQYF.

This clonotype appeared many times. DNA for the CDR3: TGTGCCAGCAGTTCCACTGAGGGACAGAGCACAGATACGCAGTATTTT. Translated: CASSSTEGQSTDTQYF. The chain links TRBV6-5 to TRBJ2-3, with 7 bases that match TRBD1. The CDR3 is 16 residues long. J was trimmed by 0 bases and V by 4 bases; bases with no gene match: 7. Germline assignment: CDR1 MNHEY and CDR2 SVGAGI.

The chain is built from TRBV18 and TRBJ1-1, with D perhaps matching TRBD1 (6 bases). The CDR3 runs 15 residues. From germline, CDR1 is KGHSH and CDR2 LQKENI. Trimming removed 4 bases from V and 5 bases from J, with 17 bases in between. DNA of the CDR3: TGTGCCAGCTCACTTGAACTTGGACAGAAGACTGAAGCTTTCTTT. Translated, it gives CASSLELGQKTEAFF.

The chain links TRBV7-9 to TRBJ2-3; D call uncertain. V lost 7 bases to trimming and J lost 1 base, with 6 bases between them. CDR1 is SEHNR and CDR2 is FQNEAQ in the germline V gene (reference sequence). The CDR3 runs to 12 residues. The CDR3 DNA sequence: TGTGCCAGCACTTATGGCACAGATACGCAGTATTTT. This codes for CASTYGTDTQYF.

In its sample, this clonotype was seen many times. The chain carries TRBV25-1 and TRBJ1-5; D ambiguous. Between the trimmed V and J ends, which lost 11 bases and 5 bases, there was a span of 13 bases. Germline CDR1 is MGHDK and CDR2 is SYGVNS. This CDR3 has 12 residues. The CDR3 nucleotides read TGTGCCCGCTCTCCACGGGATCAGCCCCAGCATTTT. Translating it yields CARSPRDQPQHF. The full variable domain, with the rest looked up from reference TRBV25-1 and TRBJ1-5, is EADIYQTPRYLVIGTGKKITLECSQTMGHDKMYWYQQDPGMELHLIHYSYGVNSTEKGDLSSESTVSRIRTEHFPLTLESARPSHTSQYLCARSPRDQPQHFGDGTRLSIL.

In this sample, this clonotype turned up once. The CDR3 is CASSPAGQGSSETQYF. In nucleotides, the CDR3 is TGTGCCAGCAGCCCTGCGGGACAGGGGAGTTCAGAGACCCAGTACTTC. The chain joins TRBV7-9 to TRBJ2-5; 10 bases line up with TRBD1. This CDR3 has 16 residues. V was pared by 5 bases and J by 4 bases, with 10 bases of the junction left unmatched. The germline CDR1 and CDR2 sequences are SEHNR and FQNEAQ (reference sequence).